This T cell receptor (beta chain) was identified during a study of identical twins. A universal primer site arose from template switching, and cDNA bore unique molecular identifiers. In TCRdb, the 5' RACE reads were re-called with MiXCR into one record per CDR3 protein. The table shows 550,000 to 700,000 distinct CDR3 sequences, with nearly 10% occurring only once. Germline-derived CDR1 and CDR2 are SEHNR and FQNEAQ (reference sequence). The CDR3 spans 16 residues. The trim removed 3 bases at V and 2 bases at J, leaving 5 bases unmatched. This clonotype was counted only a few times. In addition, the sample was reused for a study of yellow fever vaccine responses in identical twins.

The TCR sequence derives from a woman aged 18-29 years in good health. The genes are TRBV7-9 and TRBJ2-5; TRBD1 aligns across 11 bases. Sequenced sample: PBMCs. The CDR3 bases are TGTGCCAGCAGCTTTCCGGGACAGGGGGTACAAGAGACCCAGTACTTC. Amino acids: CASSFPGQGVQETQYF.